The 23 T cell receptor beta chains given below trace back to one sample, sequenced in a study of CXCR3 chemokines and chemotherapy response in bladder cancer. TCRdb re-analysed the PCR reads in MiXCR, keeping a single row per CDR3 protein. Of about 8,100 distinct CDR3 sequences in the sample, roughly 12% were seen once. Specimen collection occurred from a patient whose treatment included neoadjuvant chemotherapy. The receptors here all came from a human donor with bladder cancer that responded to neoadjuvant chemotherapy.

This clonotype occurred many times. The chain carries TRBV9 and TRBJ1-1; a possible D gene is TRBD1 (6 bases). V lost 3 bases and J lost 1, with 10 bases in between. The germline V gene has CDR1 SGDLS and CDR2 YYNGEE. The CDR3 covers 14 residues. The CDR3 DNA follows: TGTGCCAGCAGCGCGCGGACAGAGAACACTGAAGCTTTCTTT. Protein product: CASSARTENTEAFF.

V usage is TRBV27 and J usage is TRBJ1-2; D unclear. The CDR3 is made up of 14 amino acids. CDR1 is MNHEY and CDR2 is SMNVEV in the germline V gene (reference sequence). The V gene lost 3 bases and the J gene lost 8 bases, with 16 bases spanning the gap. CDR3 in DNA: TGTGCCAGCAGTTTGGCCGCGACGGGGTGGGGCTACACCTTC. Protein sequence: CASSLAATGWGYTF.

This clonotype was recorded at least ten times. This chain connects TRBV6-1 to TRBJ1-1; a possible D gene is TRBD1 (6 bases). V gave up 7 bases and J gave up 6 bases, with 12 bases separating them. This CDR3 comprises 12 residues. The germline V gene has CDR1 MNHNS and CDR2 SASEGT. This CDR3 is CASMPRGAEAFF. The CDR3 DNA is TGTGCCAGCATGCCCAGGGGTGCTGAAGCTTTCTTT.

This clonotype was recorded many times. V and J are TRBV12-3 or TRBV12-4 and TRBJ2-2, with 11 bases identical to TRBD2. Trimming at V came to 5 bases and at J to 8 bases, leaving 10 bases not matched to a gene. This CDR3 region has 16 residues. Written as DNA, the CDR3 is TGTGCCAGCAGTCCCCTCCTAGCGGGGGGCCGAGGGGAGCTGTTTTTT. This encodes CASSPLLAGGRGELFF.

This clonotype was recorded many times. The chain joins TRBV13 to TRBJ1-5, with TRBD1 matching 7 bases. The CDR3 runs to 18 residues. The germline V gene has CDR1 PRHDT and CDR2 FYEKMQ (reference sequence). The V gene end was trimmed by 1 base and the J gene end by 2 bases; junction bases not matched to a gene: 11. The CDR3 DNA sequence: TGTGCCAGCAGCTTAGCAGGCGACAGGGAAGCAGGCAATCAGCCCCAGCATTTT. This translates into CASSLAGDREAGNQPQHF.

As to this clonotype: Relative to the germline gene, one junction end is altered; a read error may explain this. V is TRBV7-9 and J is TRBJ2-5, with TRBD1 matching over 9 bases. The CDR3 loop spans 17 amino acids. Germline V gives CDR1 SEHNR, CDR2 FQNEAQ (reference sequence). As DNA, the CDR3 is TGTGTCAGCAGCTTAGAAGCCGGGACAGGGCGTTTAGAGACCCAGTACTTC. Its protein is CVSSLEAGTGRLETQYF.

The rearrangement links TRBV5-6 to TRBJ2-1, with TRBD1 identical over 10 bases. Unmatched junction bases numbered 3, after V lost 1 base and J lost 5 bases. The germline V gene encodes CDR1 SGHDT and CDR2 YYEEEE. The CDR3 totals 15 residues. In DNA, the CDR3 is TGTGCCAGCAGCTTGATCGGGACAGGGGACAATGAGCAGTTCTTC. Its translation is CASSLIGTGDNEQFF.

By proportion, this clonotype is medium-sized. The chain employs TRBV6-6 and TRBJ2-5; 14 bases are shared with TRBD2. Losses at the gene ends were 11 bases for V and 4 bases for J; bases not matched to a gene: 6. The length of the CDR3 is 14 residues. Looked up from germline, CDR1 is MNHNY and CDR2 is SVGAGI (reference sequence). CDR3 in amino acids: CAVLGLAGGETQYF. CDR3 DNA: TGTGCCGTTCTAGGACTAGCGGGGGGAGAGACCCAGTACTTC.

This clonotype was detected ten times or more. The chain uses TRBV11-1 and TRBJ1-6; 8 bases are a match to TRBD1. The germline gives CDR1 SGHAT, CDR2 FQDESV (reference sequence). The CDR3 is made up of 15 amino acids. Trimming cost V 5 bases and J 9 bases; bases outside gene matches: 9. This CDR3 reads CASSPRTGYASPLHF. The DNA for the CDR3 is TGTGCCAGCAGCCCTCGGACAGGGTACGCTTCACCCCTCCACTTT.

In this sample, this clonotype turned up a few times. The rearrangement uses TRBV20-1 and TRBJ1-2, with D hard to call. The CDR3 runs to 11 residues. Trimming took 0 bases from V and 5 from J, leaving 4 bases between them. Looked up from germline, CDR1 is DFQATT and CDR2 is SNEGSKA (reference sequence). The CDR3 reads CSARDDYGYTF. CDR3 sequence (DNA): TGCAGTGCTAGAGATGATTATGGCTACACCTTC.

This rearrangement joins TRBV27 to TRBJ2-7, with TRBD1 identical over 10 bases. The junction had 2 bases not matched to a gene; V was cut back by 5 bases and J by 1 base. Germline V gives CDR1 MNHEY, CDR2 SMNVEV (reference sequence). This CDR3 spans 14 amino acids. CDR3 DNA sequence: TGTGCCAGCAGTCCGGACAGGGGGTCCTACGAGCAGTACTTC. Its protein product is CASSPDRGSYEQYF.

This chain joins TRBV20-1 and TRBJ2-3, with 7 bases fitting TRBD2. Germline V lookup: CDR1 DFQATT, CDR2 SNEGSKA (reference sequence). V trimming: 5 bases; J trimming: 1 base; junction bases outside the gene matches: 9. This CDR3 spans 15 amino acids. The CDR3 nucleotides are TGCAGTGCTCCCCTTGGGGGGGAGGGCACAGATACGCAGTATTTT. Amino acid sequence: CSAPLGGEGTDTQYF.

This clonotype has at least ten counts. V is TRBV5-6 and J is TRBJ2-1, with a weak D call TRBD1 (6 bases). From germline, CDR1 is SGHDT and CDR2 YYEEEE. The CDR3 has 15 residues. The V gene lost 1 base and the J gene lost 8 bases, with 16 bases spanning the gap. The CDR3 DNA is TGTGCCAGCAGCTTGCTTCAGGGACATATCTATGAGCAGTTCTTC. This encodes CASSLLQGHIYEQFF.

This clonotype was found a few times. The chain has TRBV12-5 and TRBJ2-1; D perhaps matches TRBD2 (6 bases). V was trimmed by 1 base and J by 0 bases, leaving 13 bases between them. There are 17 residues in the CDR3. The V gene's germline CDR1 is LGHNT and CDR2 FRNRAP. This CDR3 reads CASGLGLGRGSYNEQFF. In DNA form, the CDR3 reads TGTGCTAGTGGTTTGGGTTTGGGGCGGGGCTCCTACAATGAGCAGTTCTTC.

In its sample, this clonotype was seen many times. The chain has TRBV6-1 and TRBJ2-7; unclear D gene. The V end lost 3 bases, the J end lost 4 bases, and 7 bases lay between the germline ends. From germline, CDR1 is MNHNS and CDR2 SASEGT. The CDR3 runs to 12 residues. The CDR3 DNA reads TGTGCCAGCAGTGATATGGGTTACGAGCAGTACTTC. Protein sequence: CASSDMGYEQYF.

This clonotype was found many times. The chain has TRBV29-1 and TRBJ2-5; 7 bases map to TRBD2. The CDR3 covers 12 residues. CDR1 is SQVTM and CDR2 is ANQGSEA in the germline V gene. Trimming at V came to 6 bases and at J to 10 bases, leaving 11 bases not matched to a gene. Here the CDR3 reads CSVEGSGRVQYF. The DNA of the CDR3 is TGCAGCGTCGAGGGCTCGGGGAGGGTCCAGTACTTC. The variable domain in full, completed from reference TRBV29-1 and TRBJ2-5, reads SAVISQKPSRDICQRGTSLTIQCQVDSQVTMMFWYRQQPGQSLTLIATANQGSEATYESGFVIDKFPISRPNLTFSTLTVSNMSPEDSSIYLCSVEGSGRVQYFGPGTRLLVL.

This clonotype came up many times. V usage is TRBV19 and J usage is TRBJ2-1; no reliable D call. Trimming took 4 bases from V and 7 from J, leaving 11 bases between them. This CDR3 spans 13 amino acids. Germline-derived CDR1 and CDR2 are LNHDA and SQIVND (reference sequence). The CDR3 coding sequence is TGTGCCAGTAGTAGAGCAGAGTCGAATGAGCAGTTCTTC. Translation: CASSRAESNEQFF.

This clonotype has a count of ten or more. V gene TRBV11-2 combines with J gene TRBJ1-1; D not certain. Germline CDR1 is SGHAT and CDR2 is FQNNGV. With 1 base removed from V and 7 bases from J, the gap between germline ends came to 10 bases. This CDR3 has 13 amino acids. The CDR3 sequence: CASSLGDRFEAFF. The DNA for the CDR3 is TGTGCCAGCAGCTTAGGGGATAGATTTGAAGCTTTCTTT.

This clonotype was detected many times. J is TRBJ2-7 and V is TRBV6-5, with TRBD1 matching 7 bases. The CDR3 contains 13 residues. Germline CDR1 and CDR2: MNHEY and SVGAGI. Losses at the gene ends were 7 bases for V and 2 bases for J; bases not matched to a gene: 5. The CDR3 coding sequence is TGTGCCAGCACCGAACAGGGGACCTACGAGCAGTACTTC. The encoded protein is CASTEQGTYEQYF.

By its share, this clonotype is medium-sized. This chain uses TRBV19 with TRBJ1-2, with D perhaps matching TRBD1 (5 bases). Germline CDR1 and CDR2: LNHDA and SQIVND (reference sequence). The CDR3 has 11 amino acids. DNA of the CDR3: TGTGCTACGAGCGGGGGGTATGGCTACACCTTC. Translated: CATSGGYGYTF.

The table lists this clonotype with many counts. The V gene is TRBV6-1, the J gene TRBJ2-3; 9 bases line up with TRBD1. The CDR3 length is 14 residues. Germline assignment: CDR1 MNHNS and CDR2 SASEGT. Trimming took 5 bases from V and 6 from J; bases not matched to a gene: 6. CDR3 in amino acids: CASSLRDRVDTQYF. The DNA of the CDR3 is TGTGCCAGCAGTCTCCGGGACAGGGTGGATACGCAGTATTTT.

In its sample, this clonotype is medium-sized. The chain joins TRBV6-6 to TRBJ2-2; D is ambiguous. The CDR3 extends over 15 amino acids. V lost 6 bases and J 4 bases, leaving 15 bases between the germline ends. Germline V gene data show CDR1 as MNHNY and CDR2 as SVGAGI (reference sequence). The CDR3: CASRPTADSTGELFF. CDR3 sequence (DNA): TGTGCCAGCAGACCTACAGCTGATAGCACCGGGGAGCTGTTTTTT.

This clonotype was counted many times. The gene calls are TRBV19 and TRBJ1-2, with TRBD1 matching over 10 bases. Per germline, CDR1 LNHDA and CDR2 SQIVND (reference sequence). This CDR3 has 14 residues. J gave up 4 bases and V 7 bases, and 6 bases lay outside the gene matches. CDR3 in DNA: TGTGCCAGTACCGCGACAGGGGGCGTCTATGGCTACACCTTC. Its protein is CASTATGGVYGYTF.